Following are 10 T cell receptor beta chains from one sample sequenced in a study of early T cells in non-severe SARS-CoV-2 infection. TCRdb recomputed calls from the 5' RACE reads with MiXCR, one row per CDR3 protein. Among more than 95,000 distinct CDR3 sequences listed, approximately 16% were seen once. Sequencing input: whole blood. The origin of the receptors is an adult who was a healthcare worker with PCR-confirmed SARS-CoV-2 infection or an uninfected control (not recorded which).

There are a few counts of this clonotype. The chain combines TRBV12-3 or TRBV12-4 with TRBJ2-7; a weak D match, TRBD1 (6 bases). The CDR3 extends over 13 amino acids. V was cut by 6 bases and J by 2 bases, with 11 bases left in between. CDR3 nucleotides: TGTGCCAGCAGACGCGGACAGACCTACGAGCAGTACTTC. Translating gives CASRRGQTYEQYF.

This clonotype was counted a few times. As DNA, the CDR3 is TGCGCCAGCAGCCTTAAAGCGGGGGGCCCCTACAATGAGCAGTTCTTC. It codes for CASSLKAGGPYNEQFF. The genes are TRBV5-1 and TRBJ2-1, with 9 bases identical to TRBD2. There are 16 residues in the CDR3. The germline CDR1 and CDR2 sequences are SGHRS and YFSETQ. J gave up 2 bases and V 4 bases, and 7 bases lay outside the gene matches.

V and J are TRBV4-1 and TRBJ1-4, with D uncertain. Germline V gene sequence: CDR1 MGHRA, CDR2 YSYEKL. The V gene lost 0 bases and the J gene lost 3 bases, with 8 bases spanning the gap. This CDR3 comprises 15 residues. The CDR3 protein is CASSQEQRSNEKLFF. CDR3 in DNA: TGCGCCAGCAGCCAAGAACAGCGATCTAATGAAAAACTGTTTTTT.

This clonotype was detected many times. V usage is TRBV28 and J usage is TRBJ1-1; D remains unclear. This CDR3 region has 15 residues. Trimming took 2 bases from V and 0 from J, leaving 10 bases between them. From germline, CDR1 is MDHEN and CDR2 SYDVKM. The CDR3 DNA is TGTGCCAGCAGTTTACTCGGACTGTTGAACACTGAAGCTTTCTTT. Translating gives CASSLLGLLNTEAFF.

The V and J genes are TRBV11-2 and TRBJ2-3; 11 bases map to TRBD2. Germline trimming cut 1 base from V and 5 bases from J; bases unmatched to any gene: 2. Germline CDR1 SGHAT, CDR2 FQNNGV. This CDR3 has 15 residues. The CDR3 nucleotides are TGTGCCAGCAGCTTAGGGGGGACTAGCGGAGATACGCAGTATTTT. Protein sequence: CASSLGGTSGDTQYF.

This clonotype was detected a few times. The gene calls are TRBV20-1 and TRBJ2-7; 11 positions match TRBD2. The CDR3 consists of 14 residues. From germline, CDR1 is DFQATT and CDR2 SNEGSKA (reference sequence). V lost 4 bases to trimming and J lost 2 bases; unmatched junction nucleotides: 4. CDR3 nucleotide sequence: TGCAGTGCTACACCGGGACTAGCGGCCTACGAGCAGTACTTC. Protein product: CSATPGLAAYEQYF.

This clonotype came up many times. This sequence joins TRBV29-1 and TRBJ2-1, with 7 nucleotides matching TRBD1. Germline CDR1 is SQVTM and CDR2 is ANQGSEA. This CDR3 has 17 residues. J lost 3 bases, V lost 6 bases, and 17 bases had no gene match. The chain's CDR3 is CSVAPGQTSYSYNEQFF. The CDR3 nucleotides read TGCAGCGTCGCTCCGGGACAGACCAGCTACAGCTACAATGAGCAGTTCTTC.

The V call is TRBV11-2, the J call TRBJ1-5; D remains ambiguous. Per germline, CDR1 SGHAT and CDR2 FQNNGV. Trimming removed 3 bases from V and 4 bases from J, with 10 bases in between. CDR3 length: 14 residues. Here the CDR3 DNA reads TGTGCCAGCAGCTTGGACGGACCGAATCAGCCCCAGCATTTT. Its translation: CASSLDGPNQPQHF.

The V call is TRBV20-1, the J call TRBJ2-7; the D gene is possibly TRBD2 (5 bases). The CDR3 loop spans 13 amino acids. Germline-derived CDR1 and CDR2 are DFQATT and SNEGSKA (reference sequence). Trimming cost V 0 bases and J 2 bases, with 8 bases left between them. CDR3 nucleotides: TGCAGTGCTAGAGATCTAGCCGCCTACGAGCAGTACTTC. Residues: CSARDLAAYEQYF.

This clonotype has at least ten counts. The genes are TRBV6-2 or TRBV6-3 and TRBJ2-7; D perhaps matches TRBD2 (5 bases). The germline V and J ends were trimmed by 6 bases and 7 bases, with 10 bases remaining between them. Per germline, CDR1 MNHEY and CDR2 SVGEGT. This CDR3 is built from 11 residues. As DNA, the CDR3 is TGTGCCAGCAGCTATGCGGGTGAGCAGTACTTC. Protein sequence: CASSYAGEQYF.